Each of the 14 T cell receptor beta chains below was sequenced from the same sample in a study of blood T cell repertoires in COVID-19. The assay was immunoSEQ multiplex PCR, and TCRdb's table has in-frame clones only and misses some. The repertoire consists of approximately 200,000 clones, with roughly 90% occurring once and the leading ten covering 10%. The specimen sequenced was PBMCs or T cells enriched from blood (not recorded which). These receptors were taken from a man aged 18 to 30 with acute COVID-19.

The V call is TRBV30, the J call TRBJ2-2; D unclear. Germline CDR1 is GTSNPN and CDR2 is SVGIG (reference sequence). The ends were cut back, 0 bases at V and 0 bases at J, with 2 bases in the middle. CDR3 size: 13 residues. This CDR3 is CAWSVTNTGELFF. CDR3 sequence (DNA): TGTGCCTGGAGTGTTACGAACACCGGGGAGCTGTTTTTT. Combining the CDR3 with reference TRBV30 and TRBJ2-2 gives the whole variable domain SQTIHQWPATLVQPVGSPLSLECTVEGTSNPNLYWYRQAAGRGLQLLFYSVGIGQISSEVPQNLSASRPQDRQFILSSKKLLLSDSGFYLCAWSVTNTGELFFGEGSRLTVL.

The chain employs TRBV13 and TRBJ1-3; 8 nucleotides match TRBD1. This CDR3 is 17 amino acids long. Trimming removed 5 bases from V and 1 base from J; junction bases left unmatched: 10. Germline V gives CDR1 PRHDT, CDR2 FYEKMQ (reference sequence). The CDR3 nucleotides are TGTGCCAGCAGCCCGTCTCCACAGGGGGAATCTGGAAACACCATATATTTT. This translates into CASSPSPQGESGNTIYF. The whole variable domain, remainder taken from reference TRBV13 and TRBJ1-3, is AAGVIQSPRHLIKEKRETATLKCYPIPRHDTVYWYQQGPGQDPQFLISFYEKMQSDKGSIPDRFSAQQFSDYHSELNMSSLELGDSALYFCASSPSPQGESGNTIYFGEGSWLTVV.

The chain uses TRBV30 and TRBJ1-6, with TRBD1 identical over 8 bases. Germline V CDR1 and CDR2: GTSNPN, SVGIG (reference sequence). Trimming removed 0 bases from V and 11 bases from J; junction bases left unmatched: 3. The CDR3 consists of 13 residues. The CDR3 spells CAWSVRDRTPLHF. CDR3 nucleotides: TGTGCCTGGAGTGTACGGGACAGGACACCCCTCCACTTT.

This chain connects TRBV28 to TRBJ1-2; the D is unclear. Per germline, CDR1 MDHEN and CDR2 SYDVKM. There are 13 residues in the CDR3. Trimming left V 3 bases short and J 2 bases short, with 7 bases between. In nucleotides, the CDR3 is TGTGCCAGCAGTTTGACGACAAACTATGGCTACACCTTC. Translation gives CASSLTTNYGYTF.

This rearrangement joins TRBV2 to TRBJ2-2, with TRBD1 matching 7 bases. The CDR3 sequence is 15 residues long. Germline CDR1 and CDR2: SNHLY and FYNNEI. J was trimmed by 2 bases and V by 7 bases; bases with no gene match: 7. CDR3 in amino acids: CASNSGTANTGELFF. Here the CDR3 DNA reads TGTGCCAGCAACTCCGGGACAGCTAACACCGGGGAGCTGTTTTTT.

This clone was seen repeatedly, ten times or more. CDR3 bases: TGTGCCAGCAGCCAAGTAAGCACCTCTGGGGCCAACGTCCTGACTTTC. It translates to CASSQVSTSGANVLTF. The chain joins TRBV4-2 to TRBJ2-6; D gene ambiguous. V was shortened by 1 base and J by 0 bases, with 7 bases between the two germline ends. Germline V gene sequence: CDR1 LGHNA, CDR2 YNFKEQ. The CDR3 is 16 amino acids.

The V gene is TRBV6-1, the J gene TRBJ1-4; perhaps TRBD1 as D (6 bases). Between the trimmed V and J ends, which lost 1 base and 4 bases, there was a span of 10 bases. Germline loops: CDR1 MNHNS, CDR2 SASEGT. The CDR3 is 15 amino acids. The CDR3 loop reads CASSEGAGDNEKLFF. Here the CDR3 DNA reads TGTGCCAGCAGTGAAGGTGCAGGGGATAATGAAAAACTGTTTTTT.

This CDR3 is CASSPATHRGRRVGPNTGELFF. Here the CDR3 DNA reads TGTGCCAGCTCACCGGCGACTCACAGGGGGAGGAGAGTCGGTCCAAACACCGGGGAGCTGTTTTTT. The chain carries TRBV18 and TRBJ2-2, with 8 bases matching TRBD1. Germline V gives CDR1 KGHSH, CDR2 LQKENI. Trimming took 3 bases from V and 2 from J; bases not matched to a gene: 23. The CDR3 consists of 22 residues.

This clone was detected a few times. This chain connects TRBV5-6 to TRBJ1-1; perhaps TRBD1 as D (6 bases). The germline gives CDR1 SGHDT, CDR2 YYEEEE. Deletions cut 6 bases from V and 1 base from J, with 19 bases between. CDR3 length: 16 amino acids. The CDR3 DNA follows: TGTGCCAGCACCGCTTGGATTCGGACAGAGAACACTGAAGCTTTCTTT. Translated: CASTAWIRTENTEAFF.

This clone was picked up a small number of times. This chain connects TRBV6-4 to TRBJ2-1; D is perhaps TRBD1 (5 bases). CDR1 MRHNA and CDR2 SNTAGT come from the germline V gene. V lost 0 bases and J 0 bases, leaving 18 bases between the germline ends. There are 19 residues in the CDR3. CDR3 in amino acids: CASSDSEYQGNRSYNEQFF. Written as DNA, the CDR3 is TGTGCCAGCAGTGACTCGGAGTACCAGGGAAATCGCTCCTACAATGAGCAGTTCTTC.

J is TRBJ2-1 and V is TRBV7-9, with TRBD2 identical over 12 bases. Per germline, CDR1 SEHNR and CDR2 FQNEAQ (reference sequence). Unmatched junction bases numbered 4, after V lost 5 bases and J lost 8 bases. This CDR3 comprises 14 residues. This CDR3 reads CASSDGTSGYEQFF. Written as DNA, the CDR3 is TGTGCCAGCAGCGACGGGACTAGCGGGTATGAGCAGTTCTTC.

V and J are TRBV4-1 and TRBJ2-7; D might be TRBD2 (6 bases). V gave up 5 bases and J gave up 6 bases, with 11 bases separating them. The germline V gene has CDR1 MGHRA and CDR2 YSYEKL. The CDR3 runs to 12 residues. CDR3 nucleotide sequence: TGCGCCAGCAGCGTGGGGGGTGGCGAGCAGTACTTC. This gives the protein CASSVGGGEQYF.

V is TRBV11-2 and J is TRBJ1-2; D uncertain. Trimming stripped 0 bases from V and 4 bases from J, with 6 bases between. Looked up from germline, CDR1 is SGHAT and CDR2 is FQNNGV. This CDR3 contains 13 residues. CDR3 sequence: CASSLDHSYGYTF. For the CDR3, the DNA is TGTGCCAGCAGCTTAGACCACAGCTATGGCTACACCTTC. Drawing the rest from reference TRBV11-2 and TRBJ1-2, the complete variable domain is EAGVAQSPRYKIIEKRQSVAFWCNPISGHATLYWYQQILGQGPKLLIQFQNNGVVDDSQLPKDRFSAERLKGVDSTLKIQPAKLEDSAVYLCASSLDHSYGYTFGSGTRLTVV.

This chain joins TRBV11-2 and TRBJ2-7, with TRBD2 identical over 11 bases. The V gene's germline CDR1 is SGHAT and CDR2 FQNNGV. The V segment lost 0 bases and the J segment 9 bases; nucleotides outside the gene matches: 1. This CDR3 has 13 amino acids. CDR3 coding DNA: TGTGCCAGCAGCTTAGAAGGGACTAGCGGGCAGTACTTC. It codes for CASSLEGTSGQYF.